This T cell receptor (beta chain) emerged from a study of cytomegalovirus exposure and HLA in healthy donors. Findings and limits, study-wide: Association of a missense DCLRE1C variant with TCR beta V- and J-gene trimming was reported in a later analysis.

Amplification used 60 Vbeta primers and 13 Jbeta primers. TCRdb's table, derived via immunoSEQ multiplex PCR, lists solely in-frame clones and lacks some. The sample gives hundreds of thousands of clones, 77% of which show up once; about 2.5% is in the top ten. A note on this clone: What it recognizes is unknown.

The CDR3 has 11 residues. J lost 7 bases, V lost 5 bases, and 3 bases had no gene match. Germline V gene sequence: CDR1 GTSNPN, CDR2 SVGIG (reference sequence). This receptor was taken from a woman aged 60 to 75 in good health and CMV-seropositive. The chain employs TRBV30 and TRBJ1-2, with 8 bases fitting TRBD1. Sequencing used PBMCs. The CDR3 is CAWSGGFGYTF. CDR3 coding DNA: TGTGCCTGGTCAGGGGGCTTTGGCTACACCTTC.